The 13 T cell receptor beta chains listed next were all sequenced from one sample in a study of cytomegalovirus exposure and HLA in healthy donors. In the PCR, 60 Vbeta and 13 Jbeta primers were used. Clones were sequenced by immunoSEQ multiplex PCR, and TCRdb holds only the in-frame ones, with some missing. The table has 150,000 to 200,000 clones, approximately 79% seen once. The sequencing sample was made of PBMCs. These receptors came from a human donor in good health.

This clone has just a few counts. This rearrangement joins TRBV6-5 to TRBJ1-1; tentatively, D is TRBD1 (6 bases). V was clipped by 0 bases and J by 5 bases, with 13 bases between them. This CDR3 region has 15 residues. CDR1 MNHEY and CDR2 SVGAGI come from the germline V gene. The CDR3 DNA reads as TGTGCCAGCAGTTACTCGACGGGGGGCGGGACTGAAGCTTTCTTT. Amino acid sequence: CASSYSTGGGTEAFF.

This clone appeared a single time. The chain carries TRBV7-9 and TRBJ2-1; TRBD1 matches at 7 bases. Germline values: CDR1 SEHNR, CDR2 FQNEAQ (reference sequence). J was trimmed by 6 bases and V by 3 bases; bases with no gene match: 8. This CDR3 contains 15 residues. In DNA, the CDR3 is TGTGCCAGCAGCTTGGACAGGAGTGGGGGCAATGAGCAGTTCTTC. Amino acid sequence: CASSLDRSGGNEQFF. The whole variable domain, filled in from reference TRBV7-9 and TRBJ2-1, reads DTGVSQNPRHKITKRGQNVTFRCDPISEHNRLYWYRQTLGQGPEFLTYFQNEAQLEKSRLLSDRFSAERPKGSFSTLEIQRTEQGDSAMYLCASSLDRSGGNEQFFGPGTRLTVL.

The chain recombines TRBV6-5 with TRBJ1-1, with a weak D call TRBD1 (5 bases). The V end lost 6 bases, the J end lost 4 bases, and 15 bases lay between the germline ends. Germline values: CDR1 MNHEY, CDR2 SVGAGI. There are 14 residues in the CDR3. The CDR3 here is CASSRPGGGTEAFF. Written as DNA, the CDR3 is TGTGCCAGCAGCCGCCCGGGGGGAGGCACTGAAGCTTTCTTT.

The chain joins TRBV6-6 to TRBJ1-2; D might be TRBD1 (5 bases). CDR3 length equals 16 residues. V was pared by 0 bases and J by 2 bases, with 13 bases between. CDR1 is MNHNY, CDR2 SVGAGI, per germline (reference sequence). The CDR3 is CASSYSRRDHNYGYTF. CDR3 DNA sequence: TGTGCCAGCAGTTACTCCCGCAGGGATCACAACTATGGCTACACCTTC.

Only one count was recorded for this clone. V is TRBV9 and J is TRBJ2-7; D is uncertain. The CDR3 has 14 residues. The V gene lost 4 bases and the J gene lost 3 bases, with 14 bases spanning the gap. The V gene's germline CDR1 is SGDLS and CDR2 YYNGEE. CDR3 sequence (DNA): TGTGCCAGCAGCCCGAGTGGTAACTTCTACGAGCAGTACTTC. Protein sequence: CASSPSGNFYEQYF.

The chain employs TRBV11-2 and TRBJ1-1, with D perhaps matching TRBD1 (5 bases). Trimming removed 2 bases from V and 5 bases from J, with 9 bases in between. The CDR3 consists of 13 residues. CDR1 is SGHAT and CDR2 is FQNNGV in the germline V gene. CDR3 sequence (DNA): TGTGCCAGCAGCTTAATGGGGGGAACTGAAGCTTTCTTT. This gives the protein CASSLMGGTEAFF.

The V and J genes are TRBV7-9 and TRBJ1-2; no reliable D call. With 1 base removed from V and 3 bases from J, the gap between germline ends came to 9 bases. Germline V gives CDR1 SEHNR, CDR2 FQNEAQ (reference sequence). This CDR3 contains 14 residues. The CDR3 loop is CASSLVAVYYGYTF. The CDR3 DNA follows: TGTGCCAGCAGCTTAGTCGCAGTATACTATGGCTACACCTTC.

This chain joins TRBV7-6 and TRBJ1-5; 11 bases agree with TRBD1. This CDR3 contains 16 residues. From germline, CDR1 is SGHVS and CDR2 FNYEAQ. Germline trimming cut 5 bases from V and 1 base from J; bases unmatched to any gene: 4. The CDR3 here is CASSRGTGGSNQPQHF. CDR3 nucleotides: TGTGCCAGCAGCCGAGGGACAGGGGGAAGCAATCAGCCCCAGCATTTT. Full variable domain (outside the CDR3, taken from reference TRBV7-6 and TRBJ1-5): GAGVSQSPRYKVTKRGQDVALRCDPISGHVSLYWYRQALGQGPEFLTYFNYEAQQDKSGLPNDRFSAERPEGSISTLTIQRTEQRDSAMYRCASSRGTGGSNQPQHFGDGTRLSIL.

This clone turned up a few times. J is TRBJ1-2 and V is TRBV6-1; D gene unclear. The CDR3 consists of 14 residues. Germline CDR1 is MNHNS and CDR2 is SASEGT. V lost 7 bases and J 5 bases, leaving 17 bases between the germline ends. Here the CDR3 DNA reads TGTGCCAGCACTAGCACAAGACTCTTATATGGCTACACCTTC. It translates to CASTSTRLLYGYTF.

The genes are TRBV11-2 and TRBJ2-7, with a possible D match to TRBD2 (6 bases). The CDR3 runs to 14 residues. Germline CDR1 reads SGHAT; CDR2 reads FQNNGV. Trimming cost V 1 base and J 3 bases, with 10 bases left between them. For the CDR3, the DNA is TGTGCCAGCAGCTTAGCCCTCGGGGGCTACGAGCAGTACTTC. Protein product: CASSLALGGYEQYF.

The rearrangement links TRBV7-2 to TRBJ1-1; 7 bases are a match to TRBD1. Looked up from germline, CDR1 is SGHTA and CDR2 is FQGNSA. J lost 0 bases, V lost 5 bases, and 6 bases had no gene match. This CDR3 region has 15 residues. The CDR3, as DNA: TGTGCCAGCAGCAAAACAGGGGACATGAACACTGAAGCTTTCTTT. Translating gives CASSKTGDMNTEAFF.

The V call is TRBV5-1, the J call TRBJ2-7; a weak D match, TRBD2 (6 bases). This CDR3 has 14 residues. Germline V gene lookup returns CDR1 SGHRS and CDR2 YFSETQ. V shed 4 bases and J shed 6 bases, with 17 bases lying between them. The chain's CDR3 is CASSAWGELREQYF. As DNA, the CDR3 is TGCGCCAGCAGCGCCTGGGGGGAGCTCCGCGAGCAGTACTTC.

This clone was counted between two and nine times. This chain's CDR3 is CASSRQGTYEQYF. The CDR3 DNA follows: TGTGCCAGCAGCAGACAGGGAACCTACGAGCAGTACTTC. The rearrangement joins TRBV6-6 to TRBJ2-7; TRBD1 matches 7 bases. The CDR3 has 13 amino acids. Germline CDR1 reads MNHNY; CDR2 reads SVGAGI (reference sequence). V shed 6 bases and J 2 bases; nucleotides not matched to a gene: 4.